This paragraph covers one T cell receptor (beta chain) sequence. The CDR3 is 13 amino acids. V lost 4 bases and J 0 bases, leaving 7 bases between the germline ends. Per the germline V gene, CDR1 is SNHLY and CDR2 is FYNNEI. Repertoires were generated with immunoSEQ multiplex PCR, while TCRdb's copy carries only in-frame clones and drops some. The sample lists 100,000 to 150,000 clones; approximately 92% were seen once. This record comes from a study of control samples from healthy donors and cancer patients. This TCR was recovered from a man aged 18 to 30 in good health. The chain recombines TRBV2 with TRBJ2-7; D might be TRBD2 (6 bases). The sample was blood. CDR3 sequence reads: CASSGGVSYEQYF. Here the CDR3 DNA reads TGTGCCAGCAGTGGGGGGGTCTCCTACGAGCAGTACTTC.